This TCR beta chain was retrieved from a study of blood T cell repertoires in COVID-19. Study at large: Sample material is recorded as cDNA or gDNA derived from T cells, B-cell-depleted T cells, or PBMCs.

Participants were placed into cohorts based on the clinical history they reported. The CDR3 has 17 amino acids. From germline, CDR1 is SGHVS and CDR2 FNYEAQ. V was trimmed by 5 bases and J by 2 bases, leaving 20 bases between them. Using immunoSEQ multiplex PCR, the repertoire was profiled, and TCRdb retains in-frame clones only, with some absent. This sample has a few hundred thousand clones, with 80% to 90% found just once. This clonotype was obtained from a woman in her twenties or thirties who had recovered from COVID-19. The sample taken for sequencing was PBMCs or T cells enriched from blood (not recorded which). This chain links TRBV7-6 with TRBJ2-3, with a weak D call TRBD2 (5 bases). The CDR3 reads CASSPGVRGRNTDTQYF. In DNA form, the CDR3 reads TGTGCCAGCAGCCCCGGGGTAAGAGGACGGAACACAGATACGCAGTATTTT.